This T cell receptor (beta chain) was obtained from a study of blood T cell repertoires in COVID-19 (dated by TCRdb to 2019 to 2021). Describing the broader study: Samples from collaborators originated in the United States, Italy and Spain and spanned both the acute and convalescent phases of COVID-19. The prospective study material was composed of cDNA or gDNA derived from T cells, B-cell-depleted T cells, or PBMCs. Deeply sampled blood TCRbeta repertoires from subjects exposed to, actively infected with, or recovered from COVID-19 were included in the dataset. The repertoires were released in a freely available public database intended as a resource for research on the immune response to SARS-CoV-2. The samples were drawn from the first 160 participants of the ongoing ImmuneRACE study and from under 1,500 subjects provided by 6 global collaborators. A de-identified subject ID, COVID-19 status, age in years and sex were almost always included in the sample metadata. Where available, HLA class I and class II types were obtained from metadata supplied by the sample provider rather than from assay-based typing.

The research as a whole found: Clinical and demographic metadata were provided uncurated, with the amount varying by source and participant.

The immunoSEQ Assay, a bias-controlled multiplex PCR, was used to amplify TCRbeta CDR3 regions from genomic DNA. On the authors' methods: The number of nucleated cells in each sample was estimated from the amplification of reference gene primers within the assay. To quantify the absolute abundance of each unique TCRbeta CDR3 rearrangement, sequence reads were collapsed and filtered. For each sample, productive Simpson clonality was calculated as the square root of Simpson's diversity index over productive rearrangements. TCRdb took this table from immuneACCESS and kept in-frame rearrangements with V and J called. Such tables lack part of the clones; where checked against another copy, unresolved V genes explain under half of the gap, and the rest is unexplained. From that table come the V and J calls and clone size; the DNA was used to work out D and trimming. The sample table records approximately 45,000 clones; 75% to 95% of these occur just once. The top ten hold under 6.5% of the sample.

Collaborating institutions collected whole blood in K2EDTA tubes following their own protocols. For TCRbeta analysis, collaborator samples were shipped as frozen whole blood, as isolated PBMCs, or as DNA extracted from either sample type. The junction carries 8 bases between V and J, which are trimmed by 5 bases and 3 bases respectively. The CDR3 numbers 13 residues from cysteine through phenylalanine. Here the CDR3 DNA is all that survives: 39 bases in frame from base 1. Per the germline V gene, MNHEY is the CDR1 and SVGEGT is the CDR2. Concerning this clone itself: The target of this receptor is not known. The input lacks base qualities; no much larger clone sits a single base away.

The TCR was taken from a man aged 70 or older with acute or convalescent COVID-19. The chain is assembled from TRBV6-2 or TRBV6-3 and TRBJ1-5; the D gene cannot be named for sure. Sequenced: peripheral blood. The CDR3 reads CASSIIANQPQHF. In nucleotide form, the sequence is TGTGCCAGCAGTATCATAGCCAATCAGCCCCAGCATTTT.